This T cell receptor (beta chain) appears in the sequencing data of a study of patients and donors after allogeneic stem cell transplantation. Germline-derived CDR1 and CDR2 are KGHSH and LQKENI. This CDR3 has 16 residues. V dropped 2 bases and J dropped 4 bases, with 17 bases sitting between them. TCRdb reprocessed the RT-PCR reads with MiXCR, giving one entry per CDR3 protein. The data hold around 160,000 distinct CDR3 sequences, with 30% observed a single time. The receptor was isolated from a human donor who was either an allogeneic HSCT recipient or a stem cell or donor lymphocyte infusion donor (not recorded which). It is not recorded whose cells these are; they may come from a transplant donor. Source material: blood, either unsorted or a sorted T cell fraction (not recorded which). The gene calls are TRBV18 and TRBJ1-1, with unresolved D. This CDR3 is CASSPSMRGVGTEAFF. CDR3 DNA: TGTGCCAGCTCACCAAGTATGCGGGGAGTCGGCACTGAAGCTTTCTTT.